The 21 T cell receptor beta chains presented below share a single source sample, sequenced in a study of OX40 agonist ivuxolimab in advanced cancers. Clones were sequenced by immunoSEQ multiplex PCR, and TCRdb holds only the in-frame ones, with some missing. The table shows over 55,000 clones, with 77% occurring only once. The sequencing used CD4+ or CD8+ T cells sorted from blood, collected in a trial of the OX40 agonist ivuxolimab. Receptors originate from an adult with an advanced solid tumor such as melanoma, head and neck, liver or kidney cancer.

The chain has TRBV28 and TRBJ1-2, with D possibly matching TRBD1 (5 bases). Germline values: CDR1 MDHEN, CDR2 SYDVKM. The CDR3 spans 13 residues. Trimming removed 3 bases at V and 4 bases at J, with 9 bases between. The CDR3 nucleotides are TGTGCCAGCAGTTTTGGGCAGGGCTATGGCTACACCTTC. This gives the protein CASSFGQGYGYTF.

The CDR3, as DNA: TGTGCCAGCAGTGAAGAGGGGGCCCGCTCTGGAAACACCATATATTTT. Translation: CASSEEGARSGNTIYF. This rearrangement joins TRBV2 to TRBJ1-3, with 7 bases matching TRBD1. The V gene end was trimmed by 1 base and the J gene end by 0 bases; junction bases not matched to a gene: 3. The length of the CDR3 is 16 residues. CDR1 and CDR2 from the germline V gene are SNHLY and FYNNEI.

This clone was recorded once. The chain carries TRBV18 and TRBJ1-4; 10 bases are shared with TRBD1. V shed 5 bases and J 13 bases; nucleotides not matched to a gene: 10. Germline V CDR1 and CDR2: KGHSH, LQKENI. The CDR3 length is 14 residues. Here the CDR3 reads CASSKPGQGSGLFF. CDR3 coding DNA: TGTGCCAGCTCAAAACCGGGACAGGGGAGTGGACTGTTTTTT. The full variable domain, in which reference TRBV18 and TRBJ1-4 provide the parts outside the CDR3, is NAGVMQNPRHLVRRRGQEARLRCSPMKGHSHVYWYRQLPEEGLKFMVYLQKENIIDESGMPKERFSAEFPKEGPSILRIQQVVRGDSAAYFCASSKPGQGSGLFFGSGTQLSVL.

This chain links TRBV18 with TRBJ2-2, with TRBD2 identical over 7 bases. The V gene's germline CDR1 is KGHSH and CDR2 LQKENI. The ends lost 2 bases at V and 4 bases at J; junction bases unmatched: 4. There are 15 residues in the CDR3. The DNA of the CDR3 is TGTGCCAGCTCACCAAATAGCGGGTTCACCGGGGAGCTGTTTTTT. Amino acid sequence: CASSPNSGFTGELFF.

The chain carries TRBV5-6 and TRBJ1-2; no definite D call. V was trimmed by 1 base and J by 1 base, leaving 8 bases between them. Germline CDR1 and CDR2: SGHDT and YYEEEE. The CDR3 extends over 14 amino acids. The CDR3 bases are TGTGCCAGCAGCTTGAAACAGTTTAACTATGGCTACACCTTC. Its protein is CASSLKQFNYGYTF.

The CDR3 spells CAISRTGVGQPQHF. CDR3 nucleotides: TGTGCCATCAGCCGGACAGGGGTTGGTCAGCCCCAGCATTTT. This sequence joins TRBV10-3 and TRBJ1-5; 9 bases are a match to TRBD1. V gave up 6 bases and J gave up 6 bases; unmatched junction bases: 6. The CDR3 consists of 14 residues. From germline, CDR1 is ENHRY and CDR2 SYGVKD.

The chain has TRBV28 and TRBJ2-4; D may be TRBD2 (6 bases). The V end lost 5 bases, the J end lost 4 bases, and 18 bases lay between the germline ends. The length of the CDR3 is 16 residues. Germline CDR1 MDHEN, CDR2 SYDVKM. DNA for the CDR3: TGTGCCAGCAGTCTTCATCGGGGGACTGGGAAAAACATTCAGTACTTC. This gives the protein CASSLHRGTGKNIQYF.

The CDR3 here is CASSAGTEGNSPLHF. CDR3 nucleotide sequence: TGTGCCAGCAGCGCCGGGACGGAAGGTAATTCACCCCTCCACTTT. V usage is TRBV9 and J usage is TRBJ1-6; weak D call: TRBD1 (5 bases). The CDR3 length is 15 residues. Per the germline V gene, CDR1 is SGDLS and CDR2 is YYNGEE. Trimming took off 3 bases at V and 6 bases at J, with 13 bases between the two ends.

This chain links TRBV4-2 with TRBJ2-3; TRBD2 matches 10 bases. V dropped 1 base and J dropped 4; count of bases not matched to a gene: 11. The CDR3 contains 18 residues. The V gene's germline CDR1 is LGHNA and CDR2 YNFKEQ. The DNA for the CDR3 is TGTGCCAGCAGCCAAGGTCGGTCTAGCGGGAGTTCCGCAGATACGCAGTATTTT. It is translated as CASSQGRSSGSSADTQYF.

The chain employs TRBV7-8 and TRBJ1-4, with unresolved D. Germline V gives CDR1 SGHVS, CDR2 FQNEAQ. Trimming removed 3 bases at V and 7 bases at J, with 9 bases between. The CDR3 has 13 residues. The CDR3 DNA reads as TGTGCCAGCAGCTTGGGCAGTACTGAAAAACTGTTTTTT. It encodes CASSLGSTEKLFF.

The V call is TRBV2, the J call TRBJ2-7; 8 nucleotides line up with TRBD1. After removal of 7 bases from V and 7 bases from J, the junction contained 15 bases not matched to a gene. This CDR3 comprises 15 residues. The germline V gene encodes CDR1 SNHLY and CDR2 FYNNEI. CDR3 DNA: TGTGCCAGCAATAACCTGACAGGGGTCCCCTTTGAGCAGTACTTC. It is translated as CASNNLTGVPFEQYF. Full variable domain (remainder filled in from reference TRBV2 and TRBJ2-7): EPEVTQTPSHQVTQMGQEVILRCVPISNHLYFYWYRQILGQKVEFLVSFYNNEISEKSEIFDDQFSVERPDGSNFTLKIRSTKLEDSAMYFCASNNLTGVPFEQYFGPGTRLTVT.

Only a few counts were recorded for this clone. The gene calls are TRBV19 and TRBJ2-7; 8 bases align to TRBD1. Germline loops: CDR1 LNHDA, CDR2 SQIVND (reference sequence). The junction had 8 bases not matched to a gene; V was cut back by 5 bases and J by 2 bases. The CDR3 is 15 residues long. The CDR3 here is CASSPDRGTPYEQYF. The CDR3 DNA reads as TGTGCCAGTAGTCCTGACAGGGGCACACCCTACGAGCAGTACTTC. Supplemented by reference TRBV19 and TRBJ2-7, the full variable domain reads DGGITQSPKYLFRKEGQNVTLSCEQNLNHDAMYWYRQDPGQGLRLIYYSQIVNDFQKGDIAEGYSVSREKKESFPLTVTSAQKNPTAFYLCASSPDRGTPYEQYFGPGTRLTVT.

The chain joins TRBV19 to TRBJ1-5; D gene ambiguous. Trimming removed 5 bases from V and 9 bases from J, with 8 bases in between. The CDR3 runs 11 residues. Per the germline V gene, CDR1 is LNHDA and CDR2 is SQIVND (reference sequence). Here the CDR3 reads CASSSAWPQHF. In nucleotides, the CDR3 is TGTGCCAGTAGTTCGGCGTGGCCCCAGCATTTT.

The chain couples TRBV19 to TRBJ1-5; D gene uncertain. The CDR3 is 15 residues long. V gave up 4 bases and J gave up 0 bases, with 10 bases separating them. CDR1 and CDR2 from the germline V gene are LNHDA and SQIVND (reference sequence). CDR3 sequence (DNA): TGTGCCAGTAGTACGGGGTCTTATAGCAATCAGCCCCAGCATTTT. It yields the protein CASSTGSYSNQPQHF. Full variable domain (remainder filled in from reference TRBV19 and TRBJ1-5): DGGITQSPKYLFRKEGQNVTLSCEQNLNHDAMYWYRQDPGQGLRLIYYSQIVNDFQKGDIAEGYSVSREKKESFPLTVTSAQKNPTAFYLCASSTGSYSNQPQHFGDGTRLSIL.

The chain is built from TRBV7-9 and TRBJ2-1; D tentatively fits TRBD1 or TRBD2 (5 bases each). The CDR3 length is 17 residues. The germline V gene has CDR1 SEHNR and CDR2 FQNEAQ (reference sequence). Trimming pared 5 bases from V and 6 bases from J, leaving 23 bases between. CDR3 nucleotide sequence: TGTGCCAGCAGCCCCCGATTCAGGGAGTCCGTCTCCAATGAGCAGTTCTTC. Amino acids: CASSPRFRESVSNEQFF.

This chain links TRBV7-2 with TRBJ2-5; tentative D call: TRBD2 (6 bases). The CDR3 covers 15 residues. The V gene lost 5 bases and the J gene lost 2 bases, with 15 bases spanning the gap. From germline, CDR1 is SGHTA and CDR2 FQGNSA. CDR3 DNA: TGTGCCAGCAGCGTAGGTTGGGGACTTCAAGAGACCCAGTACTTC. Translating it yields CASSVGWGLQETQYF. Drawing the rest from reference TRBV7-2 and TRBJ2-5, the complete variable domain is GAGVSQSPSNKVTEKGKDVELRCDPISGHTALYWYRQSLGQGLEFLIYFQGNSAPDKSGLPSDRFSAERTGGSVSTLTIQRTQQEDSAVYLCASSVGWGLQETQYFGPGTRLLVL.

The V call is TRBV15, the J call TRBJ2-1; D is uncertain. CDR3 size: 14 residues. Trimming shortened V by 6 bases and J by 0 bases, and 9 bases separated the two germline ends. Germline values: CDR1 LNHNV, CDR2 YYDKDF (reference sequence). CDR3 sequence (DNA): TGTGCCACCAGTCTGCGGTACTCCTACAATGAGCAGTTCTTC. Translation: CATSLRYSYNEQFF. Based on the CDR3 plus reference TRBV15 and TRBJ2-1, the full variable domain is DAMVIQNPRYQVTQFGKPVTLSCSQTLNHNVMYWYQQKSSQAPKLLFHYYDKDFNNEADTPDNFQSRRPNTSFCFLDIRSPGLGDTAMYLCATSLRYSYNEQFFGPGTRLTVL.

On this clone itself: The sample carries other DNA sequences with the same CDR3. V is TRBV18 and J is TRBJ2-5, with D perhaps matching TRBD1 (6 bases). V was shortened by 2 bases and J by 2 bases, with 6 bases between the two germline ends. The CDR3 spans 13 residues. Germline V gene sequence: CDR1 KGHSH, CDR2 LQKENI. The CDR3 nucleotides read TGTGCCAGCTCACCAGGACAGCAAGAGACCCAGTACTTC. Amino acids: CASSPGQQETQYF. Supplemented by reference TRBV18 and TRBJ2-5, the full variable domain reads NAGVMQNPRHLVRRRGQEARLRCSPMKGHSHVYWYRQLPEEGLKFMVYLQKENIIDESGMPKERFSAEFPKEGPSILRIQQVVRGDSAAYFCASSPGQQETQYFGPGTRLLVL.

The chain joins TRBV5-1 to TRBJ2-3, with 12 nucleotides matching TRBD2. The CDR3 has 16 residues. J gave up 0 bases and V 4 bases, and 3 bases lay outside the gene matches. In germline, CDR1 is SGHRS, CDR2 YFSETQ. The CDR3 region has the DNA TGCGCCAGCAGCCCAGGACTAGCGGGGAGCACAGATACGCAGTATTTT. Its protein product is CASSPGLAGSTDTQYF.

CDR3 coding DNA: TGTGCCAGCAAAACTAGCGGCCCTCTAAAGGGCAATGAGCAGTTCTTC. Its protein product is CASKTSGPLKGNEQFF. The chain links TRBV7-2 to TRBJ2-1; 8 bases are a match to TRBD2. CDR1 is SGHTA, CDR2 FQGNSA, per germline. The CDR3 runs 16 residues. After removal of 7 bases from V and 6 bases from J, the junction contained 14 bases not matched to a gene. The full variable domain, rest sourced from reference TRBV7-2 and TRBJ2-1, is GAGVSQSPSNKVTEKGKDVELRCDPISGHTALYWYRQSLGQGLEFLIYFQGNSAPDKSGLPSDRFSAERTGGSVSTLTIQRTQQEDSAVYLCASKTSGPLKGNEQFFGPGTRLTVL.

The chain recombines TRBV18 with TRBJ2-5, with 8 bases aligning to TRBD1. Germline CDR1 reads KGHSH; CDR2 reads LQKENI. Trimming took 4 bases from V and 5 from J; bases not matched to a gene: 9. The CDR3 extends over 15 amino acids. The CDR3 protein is CASSRGQVGEETQYF. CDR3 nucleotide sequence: TGTGCCAGCTCACGGGGACAGGTGGGAGAGGAGACCCAGTACTTC.